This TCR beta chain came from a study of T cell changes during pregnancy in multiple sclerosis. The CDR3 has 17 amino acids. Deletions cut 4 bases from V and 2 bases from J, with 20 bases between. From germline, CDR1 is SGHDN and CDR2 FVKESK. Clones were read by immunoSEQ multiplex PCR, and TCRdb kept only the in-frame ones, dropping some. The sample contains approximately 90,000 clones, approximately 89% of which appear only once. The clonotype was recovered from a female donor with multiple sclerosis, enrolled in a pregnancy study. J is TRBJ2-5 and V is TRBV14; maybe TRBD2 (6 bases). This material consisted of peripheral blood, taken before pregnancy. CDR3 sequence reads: CASSPRRGSSEQETQYF. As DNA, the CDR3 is TGTGCCAGCAGCCCCCGACGAGGGTCTAGCGAGCAAGAGACCCAGTACTTC. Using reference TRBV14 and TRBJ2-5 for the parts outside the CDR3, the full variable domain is EAGVTQFPSHSVIEKGQTVTLRCDPISGHDNLYWYRRVMGKEIKFLLHFVKESKQDESGMPNNRFLAERTGGTYSTLKVQPAELEDSGVYFCASSPRRGSSEQETQYFGPGTRLLVL.